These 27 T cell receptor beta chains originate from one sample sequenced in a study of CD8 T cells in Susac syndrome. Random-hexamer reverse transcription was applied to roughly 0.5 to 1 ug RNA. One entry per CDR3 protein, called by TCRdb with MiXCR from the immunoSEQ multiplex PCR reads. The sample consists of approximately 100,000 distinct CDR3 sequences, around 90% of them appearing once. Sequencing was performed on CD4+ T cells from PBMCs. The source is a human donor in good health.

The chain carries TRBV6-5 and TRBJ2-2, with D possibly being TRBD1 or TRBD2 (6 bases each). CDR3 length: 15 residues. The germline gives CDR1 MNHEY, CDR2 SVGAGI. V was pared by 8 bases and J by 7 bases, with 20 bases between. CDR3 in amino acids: CASQLGGRRGGELFF. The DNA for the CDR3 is TGTGCCAGCCAACTCGGGGGCAGACGAGGCGGGGAGCTGTTTTTT.

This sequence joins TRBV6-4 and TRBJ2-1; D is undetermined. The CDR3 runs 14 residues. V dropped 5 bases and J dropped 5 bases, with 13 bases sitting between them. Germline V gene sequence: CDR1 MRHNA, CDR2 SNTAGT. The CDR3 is CASSNTLTNNEQFF. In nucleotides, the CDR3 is TGTGCCAGCAGTAATACTTTAACGAACAATGAGCAGTTCTTC.

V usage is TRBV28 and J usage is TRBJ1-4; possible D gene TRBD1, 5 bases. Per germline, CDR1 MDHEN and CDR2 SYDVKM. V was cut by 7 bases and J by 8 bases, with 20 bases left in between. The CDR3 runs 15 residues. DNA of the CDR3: TGTGCCAGCATTTCTCCCGGGACCCTCGGGGAAAAACTGTTTTTT. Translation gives CASISPGTLGEKLFF.

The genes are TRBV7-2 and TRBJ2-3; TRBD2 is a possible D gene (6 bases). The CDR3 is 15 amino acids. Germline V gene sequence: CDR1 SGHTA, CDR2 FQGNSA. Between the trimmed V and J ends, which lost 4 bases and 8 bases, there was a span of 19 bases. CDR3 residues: CASSSQPLATGTQYF. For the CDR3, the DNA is TGTGCCAGCAGCTCACAACCGCTAGCGACGGGTACGCAGTATTTT.

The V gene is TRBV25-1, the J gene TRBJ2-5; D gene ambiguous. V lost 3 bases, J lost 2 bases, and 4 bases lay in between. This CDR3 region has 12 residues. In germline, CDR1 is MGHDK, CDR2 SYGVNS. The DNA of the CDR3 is TGTGCCAGCAGTGAGTCTCAAGAGACCCAGTACTTC. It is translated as CASSESQETQYF.

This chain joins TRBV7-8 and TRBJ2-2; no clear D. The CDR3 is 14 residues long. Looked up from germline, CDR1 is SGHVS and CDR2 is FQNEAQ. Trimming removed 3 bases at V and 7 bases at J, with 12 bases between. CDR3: CASSFRRSDGELFF. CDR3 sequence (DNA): TGTGCCAGCAGCTTTCGGCGAAGCGACGGGGAGCTGTTTTTT.

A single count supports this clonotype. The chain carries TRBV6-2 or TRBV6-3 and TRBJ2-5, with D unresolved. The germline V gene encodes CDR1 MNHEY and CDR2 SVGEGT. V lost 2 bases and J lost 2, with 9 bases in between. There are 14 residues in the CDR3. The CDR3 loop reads CASSYTTDQETQYF. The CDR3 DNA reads TGTGCCAGCAGTTACACCACAGATCAAGAGACCCAGTACTTC.

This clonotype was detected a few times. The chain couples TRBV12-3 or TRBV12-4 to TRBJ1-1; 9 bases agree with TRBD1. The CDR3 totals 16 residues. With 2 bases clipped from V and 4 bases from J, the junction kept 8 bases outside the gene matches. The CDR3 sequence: CASSLMPGTGSTEAFF. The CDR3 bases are TGTGCCAGCAGTTTAATGCCGGGGACAGGGAGCACTGAAGCTTTCTTT.

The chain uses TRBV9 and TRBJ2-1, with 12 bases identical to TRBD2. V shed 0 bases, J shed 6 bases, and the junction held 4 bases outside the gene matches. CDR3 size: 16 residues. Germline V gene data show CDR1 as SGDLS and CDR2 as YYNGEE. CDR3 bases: TGTGCCAGCAGCGTAGGTGGGGGACTAGCGGGCAATGAGCAGTTCTTC. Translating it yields CASSVGGGLAGNEQFF.

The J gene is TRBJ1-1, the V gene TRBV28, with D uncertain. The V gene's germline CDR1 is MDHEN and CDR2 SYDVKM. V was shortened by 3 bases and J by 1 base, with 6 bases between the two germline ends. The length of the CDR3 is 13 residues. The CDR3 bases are TGTGCCAGCAGTTTTTTTAGGAACACTGAAGCTTTCTTT. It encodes CASSFFRNTEAFF.

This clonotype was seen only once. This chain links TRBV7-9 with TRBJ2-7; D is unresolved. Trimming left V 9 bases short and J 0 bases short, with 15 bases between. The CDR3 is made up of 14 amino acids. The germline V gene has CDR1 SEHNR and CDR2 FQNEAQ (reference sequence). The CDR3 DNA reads TGTGCCAGTGTCGGGCAGTCGAGCTCCTACGAGCAGTACTTC. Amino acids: CASVGQSSSYEQYF.

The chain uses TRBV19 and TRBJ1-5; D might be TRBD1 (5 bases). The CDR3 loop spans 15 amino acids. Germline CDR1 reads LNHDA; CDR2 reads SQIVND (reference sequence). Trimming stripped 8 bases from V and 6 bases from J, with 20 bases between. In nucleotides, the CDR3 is TGTGCCAGTGGGACCGGACCAGGGTCTTTTCAGCCCCAGCATTTT. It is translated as CASGTGPGSFQPQHF.

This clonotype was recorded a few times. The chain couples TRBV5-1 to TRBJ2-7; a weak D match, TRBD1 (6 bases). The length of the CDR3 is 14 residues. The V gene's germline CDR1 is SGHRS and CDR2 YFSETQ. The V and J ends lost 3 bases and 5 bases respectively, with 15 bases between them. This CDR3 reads CASSSGTNNNEQYF. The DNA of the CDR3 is TGCGCCAGCAGCTCCGGGACAAACAACAACGAGCAGTACTTC.

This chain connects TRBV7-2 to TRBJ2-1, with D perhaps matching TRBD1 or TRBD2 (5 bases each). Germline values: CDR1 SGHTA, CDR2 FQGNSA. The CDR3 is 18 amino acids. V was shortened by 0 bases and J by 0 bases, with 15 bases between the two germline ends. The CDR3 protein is CASSLAIPGASSYNEQFF. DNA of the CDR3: TGTGCCAGCAGCTTAGCGATCCCCGGGGCCAGCTCCTACAATGAGCAGTTCTTC.

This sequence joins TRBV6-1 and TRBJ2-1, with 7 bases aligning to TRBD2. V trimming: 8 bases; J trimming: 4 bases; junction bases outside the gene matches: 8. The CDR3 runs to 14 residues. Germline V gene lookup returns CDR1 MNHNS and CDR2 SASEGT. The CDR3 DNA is TGTGCCAGCTTTACGGGAGGAGCTTACAATGAGCAGTTCTTC. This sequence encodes CASFTGGAYNEQFF.

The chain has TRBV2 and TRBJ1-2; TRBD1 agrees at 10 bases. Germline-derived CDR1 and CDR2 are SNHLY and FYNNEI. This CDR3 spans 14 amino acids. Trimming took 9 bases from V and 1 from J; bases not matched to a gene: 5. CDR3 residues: CASTGTGVNYGYTF. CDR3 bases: TGTGCCAGTACCGGGACAGGGGTTAACTATGGCTACACCTTC.

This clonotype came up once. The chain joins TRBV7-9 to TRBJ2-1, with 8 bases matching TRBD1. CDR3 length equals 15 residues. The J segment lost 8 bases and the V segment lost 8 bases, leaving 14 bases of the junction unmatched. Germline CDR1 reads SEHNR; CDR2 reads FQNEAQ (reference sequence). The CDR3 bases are TGTGCCAGCGACGCCGGGACCCAACAGGGGGATGAGCAGTTCTTC. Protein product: CASDAGTQQGDEQFF.

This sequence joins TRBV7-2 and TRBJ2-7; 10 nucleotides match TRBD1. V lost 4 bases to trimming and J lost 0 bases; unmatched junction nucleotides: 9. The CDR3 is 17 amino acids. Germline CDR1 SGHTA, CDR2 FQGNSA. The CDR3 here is CASSSPMDRGFSYEQYF. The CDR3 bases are TGTGCCAGCAGCTCTCCGATGGACAGGGGGTTCTCCTACGAGCAGTACTTC.

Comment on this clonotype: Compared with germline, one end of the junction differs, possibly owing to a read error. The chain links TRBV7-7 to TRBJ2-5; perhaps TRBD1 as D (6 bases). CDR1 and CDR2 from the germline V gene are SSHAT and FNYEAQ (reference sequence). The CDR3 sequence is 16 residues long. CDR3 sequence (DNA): TGTGCTAGCAGCTTAGCGACCGGGACACCGCAAGAGACCCAGTACTTC. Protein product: CASSLATGTPQETQYF.

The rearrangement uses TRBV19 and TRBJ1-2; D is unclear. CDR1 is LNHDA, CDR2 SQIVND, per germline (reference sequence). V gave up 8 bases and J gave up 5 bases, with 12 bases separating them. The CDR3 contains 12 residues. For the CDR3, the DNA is TGTGCCAGTTACTCCGGGCTTTATGGCTACACCTTC. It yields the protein CASYSGLYGYTF.

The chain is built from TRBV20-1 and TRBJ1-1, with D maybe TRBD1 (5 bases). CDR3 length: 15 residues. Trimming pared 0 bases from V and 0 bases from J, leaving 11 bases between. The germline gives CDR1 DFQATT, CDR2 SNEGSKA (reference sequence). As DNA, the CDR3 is TGCAGTGCTAGAGAAGTTAGGGGCCTGAACACTGAAGCTTTCTTT. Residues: CSAREVRGLNTEAFF.

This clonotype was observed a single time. The CDR3 nucleotides are TGTGCCAGCAGCTGGGTCCTAATACAGGGAAACAATCAGCCCCAGCATTTT. Translating it yields CASSWVLIQGNNQPQHF. This chain links TRBV6-2 or TRBV6-3 with TRBJ1-5; perhaps TRBD1 as D (6 bases). The CDR3 totals 17 residues. Germline V CDR1 and CDR2: MNHEY, SVGEGT. Trimming removed 6 bases at V and 3 bases at J, with 21 bases between.

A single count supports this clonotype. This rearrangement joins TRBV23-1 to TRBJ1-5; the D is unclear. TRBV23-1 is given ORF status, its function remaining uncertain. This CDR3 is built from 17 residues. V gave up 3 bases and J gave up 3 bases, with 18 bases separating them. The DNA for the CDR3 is TGCGCCAGCAGTCAGTCACAGAGACCGAGCTACAATCAGCCCCAGCATTTT. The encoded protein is CASSQSQRPSYNQPQHF.

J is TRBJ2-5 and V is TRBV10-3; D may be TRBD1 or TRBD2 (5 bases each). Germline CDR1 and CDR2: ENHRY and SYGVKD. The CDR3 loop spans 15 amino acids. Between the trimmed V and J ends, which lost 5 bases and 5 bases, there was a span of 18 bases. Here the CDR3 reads CAISPEGYGEETQYF. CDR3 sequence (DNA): TGTGCCATCAGTCCAGAGGGGTACGGTGAGGAGACCCAGTACTTC.

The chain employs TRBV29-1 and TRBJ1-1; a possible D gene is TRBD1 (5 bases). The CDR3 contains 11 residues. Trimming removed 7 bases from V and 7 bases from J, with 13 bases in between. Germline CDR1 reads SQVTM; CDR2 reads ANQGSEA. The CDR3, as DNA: TGCAGCGGCCTCAGGGCTCGTGAAGCTTTCTTT. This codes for CSGLRAREAFF.

The CDR3 nucleotides are TGTGCCAGTAGTATTCAGGGGACATACAATGAGCAGTTCTTC. It specifies CASSIQGTYNEQFF. This chain uses TRBV19 with TRBJ2-1; TRBD1 is a possible D gene (6 bases). Germline loops: CDR1 LNHDA, CDR2 SQIVND (reference sequence). V was clipped by 3 bases and J by 4 bases, with 10 bases between them. The CDR3 totals 14 residues.

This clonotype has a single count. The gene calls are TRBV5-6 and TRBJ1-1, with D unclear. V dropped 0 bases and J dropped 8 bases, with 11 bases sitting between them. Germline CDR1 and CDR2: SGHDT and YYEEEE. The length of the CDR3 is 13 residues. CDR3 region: CASSLVSLAEAFF. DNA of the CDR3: TGTGCCAGCAGCTTGGTGTCCCTAGCCGAAGCTTTCTTT.